A selection of T cell receptor beta chains follows, all from one sample in a study of blood T cell repertoires in COVID-19. The repertoire was sequenced with immunoSEQ multiplex PCR; TCRdb's copy has only in-frame clones and lacks some. The top ten hold less than 20% of the sample, which has a few hundred thousand clones, around 82% seen once. Sequenced: peripheral blood. These receptors originate from a person aged 65 to 85 with COVID-19, enrolled during active disease. Each CDR3 is given with its conserved first and last residue. The D gene is left open where the match is weak. Size is stated for part of the rows, as once, few or many counts, or as a class when the clone is expanded.

TRBJ2-3 | TRBV5-8 | - | 16 | TRBD2 | TGTGCCAGCAGGACCGGGACTAACACTTTCACAGATACGCAGTATTTT | CASRTGTNTFTDTQYF
TRBJ2-7 | TRBV20-1 | - | 11 | - | TGCAGTGCTCAGTATGGAGACGAGCAGTACTTC | CSAQYGDEQYF
TRBJ2-3 | TRBV7-3 | - | 12 | - | TGTGCCAGCAGCCCTAGCACAGATACGCAGTATTTT | CASSPSTDTQYF
TRBJ1-2 | TRBV2 | - | 15 | - | TGTGCCAGCAGTGAGGTCAGGGGTTGGTTAGGGGGCTACACCTTC | CASSEVRGWLGGYTF
TRBJ2-5 | TRBV4-1 | - | 16 | - | TGCGCCAGCAGCCAAGCACAGGGGGGGATGAAAGAGACCCAGTACTTC | CASSQAQGGMKETQYF
TRBJ1-2 | TRBV29-1 | - | 13 | TRBD1 | TGCAGCGTTGAAGGGACAGGGTACTATGGCTACACCTTC | CSVEGTGYYGYTF
TRBJ1-2 | TRBV19 | - | 13 | - | TGTGCCAGTAGTCCCGACAGAAGCTATGGCTACACCTTC | CASSPDRSYGYTF
TRBJ2-5 | TRBV7-9 | - | 15 | - | TGTGCCAGCAGCTCTCTCGGACTTCACGAAGAGACCCAGTACTTC | CASSSLGLHEETQYF
TRBJ1-2 | TRBV15 | - | 15 | - | TGTGCCACCAGCATTACCCGCAGGGGCCATTATGGCTACACCTTC | CATSITRRGHYGYTF
TRBJ1-2 | TRBV6-2/TRBV6-3 | - | 13 | - | TGTGCCAGCAGTCCGACAGGCTTCTATGGCTACACCTTC | CASSPTGFYGYTF
TRBJ2-1 | TRBV6-5 | - | 13 | - | TGTGCCAGCAGGATGGGGACACACAATGAGCAGTTCTTC | CASRMGTHNEQFF
TRBJ1-4 | TRBV29-1 | - | 10 | - | TGCAGCGTTTTAGATGAAAAACTGTTTTTT | CSVLDEKLFF
TRBJ2-2 | TRBV2 | - | 15 | TRBD2 | TGTGCCAGCAGTGAGGGACTAGCGCACACCGGGGAGCTGTTTTTT | CASSEGLAHTGELFF
TRBJ2-2 | TRBV5-8 | - | 16 | TRBD2 | TGTGCCAGCAGCTACTTCTTGGGACTACGCACCGGGGAGCTGTTTTTT | CASSYFLGLRTGELFF
TRBJ2-5 | TRBV28 | - | 11 | - | TGTGCCAGCATTGAGCAAGAGACCCAGTACTTC | CASIEQETQYF
TRBJ1-2 | TRBV7-6 | few | 15 | - | TGTGCCAGCAGCCCCGCGGGGGCGGGTTTTAATGGCTACACCTTC | CASSPAGAGFNGYTF
TRBJ2-7 | TRBV10-3 | - | 13 | TRBD1 | TGTGCCATCAGTATCCAGGGGGACTACGAGCAGTACTTC | CAISIQGDYEQYF
TRBJ2-5 | TRBV28 | - | 18 | TRBD1 | TGTGCCAGCAGTTTTTTTAAGGGGACAGGGATGGGGCAAGAGACCCAGTACTTC | CASSFFKGTGMGQETQYF
TRBJ1-1 | TRBV7-2 | - | 14 | - | TGTGCCAGCAGCTCGCCGGCGGGGGGGACTGAAGCTTTCTTT | CASSSPAGGTEAFF
TRBJ2-4 | TRBV28 | - | 11 | - | TGTGCCATCCATTCCCCGGGGAGCTTTTACTTC | CAIHSPGSFYF
TRBJ2-7 | TRBV5-1 | - | 15 | TRBD1 | TGCGCCAGCAGCCTCCGTTGGACAGGGTACTACGAGCAGTACTTC | CASSLRWTGYYEQYF
TRBJ2-7 | TRBV20-1 | once | 13 | - | TGCAGTGCTAGTGCGGGCGGGACGGGCGAGCAGTACTTC | CSASAGGTGEQYF
TRBJ1-6 | TRBV19 | - | 14 | - | TGTGCCAGCGCGGTGTCCTCCTATAATTCACCCCTCCACTTT | CASAVSSYNSPLHF
TRBJ2-7 | TRBV6-1 | - | 14 | TRBD1 | TGTGCCAGCAGTGAAGACAGGGGGCCCTACGAGCAGTACTTC | CASSEDRGPYEQYF
TRBJ1-2 | TRBV12-3/TRBV12-4 | few | 13 | - | TGTGCCAGCAGTTTGACAAGGCTCTATGGCTACACCTTC | CASSLTRLYGYTF
TRBJ2-1 | TRBV29-1 | - | 15 | TRBD2 | TGCAGCGTACAACTAGCGGGGGAACTCTACAATGAGCAGTTCTTC | CSVQLAGELYNEQFF
TRBJ1-2 | TRBV18 | few | 17 | - | TGTGCCAGCTCACCGGGGGAGGGGCGCCGGGAGGACTATGGCTACACCTTC | CASSPGEGRREDYGYTF
TRBJ1-2 | TRBV6-2/TRBV6-3 | - | 14 | TRBD1 | TGTGCCAGCAGCCGCGGGGACAGGGTCGTCGGCTACACCTTC | CASSRGDRVVGYTF
TRBJ2-7 | TRBV7-8 | few | 18 | TRBD2 | TGTGCCAGCAGCTCAGCAATAAATCCGGGACTACCGACCTACGAGCAGTACTTC | CASSSAINPGLPTYEQYF
TRBJ2-2 | TRBV6-2/TRBV6-3 | - | 16 | TRBD1 | TGTGCCAGCAGTTACGCCGGGACAGGGGACACCGGGGAGCTGTTTTTT | CASSYAGTGDTGELFF
TRBJ1-5 | TRBV2 | few | 18 | TRBD1 | TGTGCCAGCAGTACCGGACAGGGTATCGGGCGTGGCAATCAGCCCCAGCATTTT | CASSTGQGIGRGNQPQHF
TRBJ2-7 | TRBV28 | once | 10 | - | TGTGCCAGCAGTCAATACGAGCAGTACTTC | CASSQYEQYF
TRBJ2-3 | TRBV19 | - | 15 | - | TGTGCCAGTAGTCTTAGCGGTCCTAGCACAGATACGCAGTATTTT | CASSLSGPSTDTQYF
TRBJ2-3 | TRBV5-4 | - | 14 | TRBD1 | TGTGCCAGCAGGTGGGACAGGGGAGAAGATACGCAGTATTTT | CASRWDRGEDTQYF
TRBJ2-3 | TRBV7-2 | - | 14 | - | TGTGCCAGCAGCCCACGATCCGGGGGTGATACGCAGTATTTT | CASSPRSGGDTQYF
TRBJ2-7 | TRBV5-6 | - | 16 | - | TGTGCCAGCAGCATGGGTTTGGAGGAAACCGCCTACGAGCAGTACTTC | CASSMGLEETAYEQYF
TRBJ2-3 | TRBV3-1/TRBV3-2 | - | 15 | TRBD2 | TGTGCCAGCAGCCAAGACGGGACTAGATACGATACGCAGTATTTT | CASSQDGTRYDTQYF
TRBJ2-1 | TRBV9 | - | 18 | TRBD2 | TGTGCCAGCAGCGTAGAGGGCAGGGGACTAGCGGCCGTTCATGAGCAGTTCTTC | CASSVEGRGLAAVHEQFF
TRBJ1-2 | TRBV10-3 | few | 13 | TRBD1 | TGTGCCATCAGGTTTGGGACAGGGCAAGGCTACACCTTC | CAIRFGTGQGYTF
TRBJ1-5 | TRBV7-9 | - | 15 | TRBD1 | TGTGCCAGCAGCCCCGGGACAGGGCGGGATCAGCCCCAGCATTTT | CASSPGTGRDQPQHF
TRBJ2-3 | TRBV5-1 | - | 14 | TRBD1 | TGCGCCAGCATGGGGGACAGGGTTCGAGATACGCAGTATTTT | CASMGDRVRDTQYF
TRBJ2-5 | TRBV5-1 | - | 15 | - | TGCGCCAGCAGCTTGGCCGTAGGAGTTGGGGAGACCCAGTACTTC | CASSLAVGVGETQYF
TRBJ2-7 | TRBV15 | - | 13 | - | TGTGCCACCAGCTCAAACCGAGAGTACGAGCAGTACTTC | CATSSNREYEQYF
TRBJ1-1 | TRBV6-5 | - | 14 | - | TGTGCCAGCAGCCGATCGGGGGTGGGCACTGAAGCTTTCTTT | CASSRSGVGTEAFF
TRBJ1-1 | TRBV19 | - | 15 | - | TGTGCCAGTAGTGTCAGGACTTCCATGAACACTGAAGCTTTCTTT | CASSVRTSMNTEAFF
TRBJ1-6 | TRBV5-4 | - | 15 | TRBD1 | TGTGCCAGCAGCTATGACAGGGCGTTGAATTCACCCCTCCACTTT | CASSYDRALNSPLHF
TRBJ1-1 | TRBV19 | - | 14 | - | TGTGCCAGTAGTATCGGGGGGCTGGGCACTGAAGCTTTCTTT | CASSIGGLGTEAFF
TRBJ1-1 | TRBV15 | - | 16 | TRBD1 | TGTGCCACCAGCAGAAAATCCGGGACAGGGTCGACTGAAGCTTTCTTT | CATSRKSGTGSTEAFF